Listed below are T cell receptor beta chains from one sample, sequenced in a study of lymphopenia after photon versus proton radiotherapy. Generated by immunoSEQ multiplex PCR, the TCRdb table keeps only in-frame clones and is missing some. Altogether roughly 14,000 clones are present, 85% to 90% being singletons, with the ten largest covering 11%. Source: peripheral blood, taken from a patient treated with proton-based radiotherapy. These receptor sequences come from a man aged 65-85 years with pancreatic cancer. Each CDR3 is given with its conserved first and last residue. Fields, in order: J gene, V gene, CDR3 protein.

TRBJ2-3 | TRBV2 | CASRLRVRGPADTQYF
TRBJ2-7 | TRBV5-4 | CASSLAGGSSYEQYF
TRBJ2-2 | TRBV7-3 | CASSLGYGSDTGELFF
TRBJ2-1 | TRBV19 | CASRPPGGAWDNEQFF
TRBJ2-7 | TRBV11-2 | CASSLAPGNENEQYF
TRBJ2-3 | TRBV5-1 | CASRRAGSTDTQYF
TRBJ1-2 | TRBV7-9 | CASSLARGQGYGYTF
TRBJ1-1 | TRBV7-3 | CASRQSAANTEAFF
TRBJ1-2 | TRBV11-2 | CASGPGGHPGSTF
TRBJ1-2 | TRBV30 | CAWSLTTYYGYTF
TRBJ1-4 | TRBV18 | CASSPPQAGLREKLFF
TRBJ2-7 | TRBV29-1 | CSVERLEGSPGEQYF
TRBJ2-7 | TRBV5-6 | CAGSRAREQYF
TRBJ1-2 | TRBV5-1 | CASSFGSEGNGYTF
TRBJ1-2 | TRBV6-5 | CASRNDRAGGYTF
TRBJ2-2 | TRBV7-6 | CASSLARTGVPGELFF
TRBJ1-1 | TRBV9 | CASSDGENTEAFF
TRBJ2-3 | TRBV5-1 | CASSSEDSRTDTQYF
TRBJ1-6 | TRBV19 | CASSTRTGEASPLHF
TRBJ1-1 | TRBV10-3 | CAISESNRGITEAFF
TRBJ2-5 | TRBV27 | CASSPDMETQYF
TRBJ1-5 | TRBV6-1 | CATSGQGAIEQPQHF
TRBJ2-1 | TRBV5-4 | CASSWGTSSYNVQFF
TRBJ1-1 | TRBV5-1 | CASSLEQGLTEAFF
TRBJ1-1 | TRBV2 | CASQGQLNTEAFF
TRBJ2-3 | TRBV5-1 | CASSLGRTDTQYF
TRBJ2-7 | TRBV2 | CASSGTSGAPYEQYF
TRBJ2-2 | TRBV4-3 | CASSQGLGPRGNTGELFF
TRBJ2-1 | TRBV13 | CASSSEGGRKFF
TRBJ1-4 | TRBV30 | CAWSVQFNEKLFF
- | TRBV14 | CASSQVGRARAYEQYF
TRBJ1-1 | TRBV19 | CASSIGGGPTEAFF
TRBJ1-1 | TRBV5-6 | CASSLVGHTEAFF
TRBJ2-1 | TRBV5-8 | CASNFDGTGVTIEFF
TRBJ2-5 | TRBV9 | CASSVEERETQYF